This T cell receptor (beta chain) was recorded in a study of T cell responses to AZD1222 COVID-19 vaccine. Study findings and constraints: The donor group comprised mostly white British people and more females; the analysis possibly underestimated clonal diversity. Only after the peak T cell response were repertoires sampled.

To note about this clone: Its antigen is as yet unknown.

Germline trimming cut 3 bases from V and 6 bases from J; bases unmatched to any gene: 11. CDR1 is SGHRS and CDR2 is YFSETQ in the germline V gene. The CDR3 consists of 15 residues. Using immunoSEQ multiplex PCR, the repertoire was profiled, and TCRdb retains in-frame clones only, with some absent. Of approximately 110,000 clones listed, roughly 90% are singletons. The TCR originated in an adult who received the AZD1222 COVID-19 vaccine. The chain has TRBV5-1 and TRBJ1-1; the match to TRBD1 covers 7 bases. The material was peripheral blood, obtained 28 days after the second AZD1222 dose. CDR3 nucleotides: TGCGCCAGCAGCTCTACTTCAGGGGGGAAGGCTGAAGCTTTCTTT. Amino acids: CASSSTSGGKAEAFF. Using reference TRBV5-1 and TRBJ1-1 for the parts outside the CDR3, the full variable domain is KAGVTQTPRYLIKTRGQQVTLSCSPISGHRSVSWYQQTPGQGLQFLFEYFSETQRNKGNFPGRFSGRQFSNSRSEMNVSTLELGDSALYLCASSSTSGGKAEAFFGQGTRLTVV.